A single sample is the source of the 13 T cell receptor beta chains below, sequenced in a study of blood T cell repertoires in COVID-19. Assay: immunoSEQ multiplex PCR; the TCRdb copy retains only in-frame clones and omits some. Of around 220,000 clones detected, approximately 84% appear once; the ten largest clones hold around 7.8%. The sequenced sample was peripheral blood. Receptors were obtained from a woman aged 80 or older with COVID-19, enrolled during active disease.

This clone was seen only once. This chain links TRBV2 with TRBJ1-5, with D possibly TRBD1 on 5 matching bases. The CDR3 spans 14 residues. Germline CDR1 reads SNHLY; CDR2 reads FYNNEI. Trimming cost V 1 base and J 6 bases, with 10 bases left between them. Written as DNA, the CDR3 is TGTGCCAGCAGTGAAGATGGGGCAATTCAGCCCCAGCATTTT. It specifies CASSEDGAIQPQHF.

V is TRBV20-1 and J is TRBJ2-7; a possible D gene is TRBD2 (5 bases). Trimming removed 3 bases at V and 2 bases at J, with 11 bases between. CDR3 length: 13 residues. Germline CDR1 DFQATT, CDR2 SNEGSKA (reference sequence). CDR3 in DNA: TGCAGTGCTAGTATCCGGGAAACCTACGAGCAGTACTTC. Translating gives CSASIRETYEQYF.

J is TRBJ1-1 and V is TRBV6-5; no definite D call. There are 13 residues in the CDR3. Per germline, CDR1 MNHEY and CDR2 SVGAGI. V lost 7 bases and J lost 6, with 15 bases in between. The CDR3 reads CASTEGGWAEAFF. The CDR3 nucleotides are TGTGCCAGCACCGAGGGAGGGTGGGCTGAAGCTTTCTTT.

This rearrangement joins TRBV19 to TRBJ1-2, with 9 bases lining up with TRBD1. The junction had 21 bases not matched to a gene; V was cut back by 7 bases and J by 6 bases. CDR1 LNHDA and CDR2 SQIVND come from the germline V gene (reference sequence). The CDR3 sequence is 18 residues long. The CDR3 nucleotides read TGTGCCAGTACCTCCACTATCGCCGGGACAGGGAATCATGATGGCTACACCTTC. This encodes CASTSTIAGTGNHDGYTF.

The chain employs TRBV7-6 and TRBJ1-1; perhaps TRBD1 as D (5 bases). Germline assignment: CDR1 SGHVS and CDR2 FNYEAQ. Trimming left V 5 bases short and J 5 bases short, with 15 bases between. The CDR3 loop spans 14 amino acids. The CDR3 loop reads CASSPQRGGTEAFF. Written as DNA, the CDR3 is TGTGCCAGCAGCCCTCAGCGGGGGGGGACTGAAGCTTTCTTT. Based on the CDR3 plus reference TRBV7-6 and TRBJ1-1, the full variable domain is GAGVSQSPRYKVTKRGQDVALRCDPISGHVSLYWYRQALGQGPEFLTYFNYEAQQDKSGLPNDRFSAERPEGSISTLTIQRTEQRDSAMYRCASSPQRGGTEAFFGQGTRLTVV.

This clone showed up just once. The chain recombines TRBV9 with TRBJ1-1; tentatively, D is TRBD1 (5 bases). This CDR3 region has 15 residues. Germline lookup yields CDR1 SGDLS and CDR2 YYNGEE. V lost 0 bases, J lost 4 bases, and 13 bases lay in between. The CDR3 loop reads CASSVVDSGVTEAFF. The CDR3 coding sequence is TGTGCCAGCAGCGTAGTTGATTCGGGGGTCACTGAAGCTTTCTTT.

In its sample, this clone was seen a few times. V gene TRBV6-5 combines with J gene TRBJ2-1; TRBD2 matches 10 bases. Germline CDR1 MNHEY, CDR2 SVGAGI. CDR3 length: 15 residues. V lost 6 bases, J lost 4 bases, and 6 bases stayed unmatched. The CDR3 DNA follows: TGTGCCAGCAGCCCCCTAGCGGGAGCGTACAATGAGCAGTTCTTC. It translates to CASSPLAGAYNEQFF.

The V and J genes are TRBV9 and TRBJ1-1, with a possible D match to TRBD1 (6 bases). Germline loops: CDR1 SGDLS, CDR2 YYNGEE. V lost 4 bases and J 7 bases, leaving 20 bases between the germline ends. The length of the CDR3 is 15 residues. The CDR3, as DNA: TGTGCCAGCAGCCCCGCCCCTACAGGGATTATTGAAGCTTTCTTT. Protein: CASSPAPTGIIEAFF.

The chain carries TRBV12-3 or TRBV12-4 and TRBJ2-7; 7 bases are shared with TRBD1. V dropped 6 bases and J dropped 4; count of bases not matched to a gene: 6. The CDR3 is 13 residues long. This CDR3 is CASSAGTEYEQYF. CDR3 sequence (DNA): TGTGCCAGCAGCGCCGGGACAGAATACGAGCAGTACTTC.

V usage is TRBV10-3 and J usage is TRBJ2-7, with TRBD2 as a possible D gene (5 bases). V lost 4 bases, J lost 2 bases, and 9 bases lay in between. This CDR3 is built from 13 residues. Germline lookup yields CDR1 ENHRY and CDR2 SYGVKD. In DNA, the CDR3 is TGTGCCATCAGTGGGCCGGGGACCTACGAGCAGTACTTC. Translation gives CAISGPGTYEQYF.

This chain links TRBV7-2 with TRBJ1-5, with D hard to call. The CDR3 sequence is 13 residues long. The germline V gene has CDR1 SGHTA and CDR2 FQGNSA. The germline V and J ends were trimmed by 0 bases and 7 bases, with 7 bases remaining between them. The CDR3 DNA reads as TGTGCCAGCAGCTTAGCACGGGGACAGCCCCAGCATTTT. Translation: CASSLARGQPQHF.

The genes are TRBV9 and TRBJ2-2; the match to TRBD1 covers 7 bases. The CDR3 is 15 amino acids. Looked up from germline, CDR1 is SGDLS and CDR2 is YYNGEE. With V trimmed by 2 bases and J by 6 bases, 7 bases remained unmatched. This CDR3 is CASSVLTGAAGELFF. The CDR3 nucleotides are TGTGCCAGCAGCGTCCTTACAGGGGCGGCCGGGGAGCTGTTTTTT.

The chain employs TRBV6-6 and TRBJ1-1; D is unclear. The CDR3 runs 14 residues. Looked up from germline, CDR1 is MNHNY and CDR2 is SVGAGI (reference sequence). V was clipped by 2 bases and J by 4 bases, with 11 bases between them. The DNA of the CDR3 is TGTGCCAGCAGTTACGGGGTTCGGGGCACTGAAGCTTTCTTT. Translating it yields CASSYGVRGTEAFF.